This entry is about one T cell receptor (beta chain). No antigen is known for it. Some clones are missing from TCRdb's copy, which holds only in-frame ones; the method was immunoSEQ multiplex PCR. Of about 63,000 clones in the sample, 89% are singletons; the top ten hold around 1.2%. The validation cohort, a group of around 130 subjects, included the donors and was separate from the approximately 660-subject first cohort. This sample is drawn from a study of cytomegalovirus exposure and HLA in healthy donors. Findings of the study overall: Most TCR sequences were uncommon, yet certain public TCRs appeared in many donors. Researchers reported that a few CMV-associated chains were confirmed in vitro as CMV antigen-specific.

The CDR3 consists of 11 residues. CDR1 is ENHRY, CDR2 SYGVKD, per germline. V lost 10 bases, J lost 11 bases, and 17 bases lay in between. The chain uses TRBV10-3 and TRBJ1-1, with D maybe TRBD1 (5 bases). This TCR derives from a woman under 30 in good health and CMV-seronegative. The sequenced material came from PBMCs. CDR3 nucleotide sequence: TGTGCCACAGGGTCCTTAGGGCGCGCTTTCTTT. Translating it yields CATGSLGRAFF.